This T cell receptor beta chain was documented in a study of cytomegalovirus exposure and HLA in healthy donors. V was pared by 7 bases and J by 6 bases, with 10 bases of the junction left unmatched. The CDR3 totals 14 residues. Germline CDR1 PRHDT, CDR2 FYEKMQ (reference sequence). The PCR was carried out with 60 Vbeta primers and 13 Jbeta primers. The assay was immunoSEQ multiplex PCR, and TCRdb's table has in-frame clones only and misses some. The sample consists of some 130,000 clones, roughly three quarters of them appearing once. Source material: PBMCs. V usage is TRBV13 and J usage is TRBJ2-3; 7 bases align to TRBD2. This clonotype originated in a young man in good health and CMV-seronegative. The CDR3 nucleotides read TGTGCCAGCATCCAAGGGAGCGGGAAGGATACGCAGTATTTT. Protein: CASIQGSGKDTQYF.